This T cell receptor (beta chain) was sequenced for a study of blood T cell repertoires in COVID-19. Overall study context: Samples came from the United States, Italy and Spain, spanning acute and convalescent COVID-19.

Original handling: Estimation of nucleated cell counts relied on the amplification of reference gene primers. Libraries were prepared by immunoSEQ multiplex PCR; TCRdb keeps only in-frame clonotypes and omits some of them. V and J calls and clone size are given by that table; D and trimming were obtained from the DNA. The sample has approximately 230,000 clones, about nine tenths seen once; the top ten hold about 1.7%. The CDR3 spans 13 residues. CDR1 is GTSNPN and CDR2 is SVGIG in the germline V gene (reference sequence). V shed 3 bases, J shed 10 bases, and the junction held 9 bases outside the gene matches.

The sample consisted of PBMCs or T cells enriched from blood (not recorded which). The V gene is TRBV30, the J gene TRBJ1-1; 9 bases line up with TRBD1. This sequence was found in a middle-aged man who had recovered from COVID-19. The CDR3 DNA sequence: TGTGCCTGGAGGTCCCCACAGGGGGCAAGAGCTTTCTTT. Its translation: CAWRSPQGARAFF.